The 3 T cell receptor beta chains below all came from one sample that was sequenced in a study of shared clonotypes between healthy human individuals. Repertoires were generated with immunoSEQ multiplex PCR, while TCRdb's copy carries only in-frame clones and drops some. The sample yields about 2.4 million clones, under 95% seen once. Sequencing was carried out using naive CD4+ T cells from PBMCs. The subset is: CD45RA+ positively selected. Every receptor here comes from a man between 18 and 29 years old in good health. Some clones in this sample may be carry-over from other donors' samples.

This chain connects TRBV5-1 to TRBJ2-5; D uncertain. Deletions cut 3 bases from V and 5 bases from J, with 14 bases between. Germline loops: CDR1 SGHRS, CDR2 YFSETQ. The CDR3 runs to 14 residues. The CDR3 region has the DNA TGCGCCAGCAGCTCCCGCGACTCGGCGGAGACCCAGTACTTC. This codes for CASSSRDSAETQYF.

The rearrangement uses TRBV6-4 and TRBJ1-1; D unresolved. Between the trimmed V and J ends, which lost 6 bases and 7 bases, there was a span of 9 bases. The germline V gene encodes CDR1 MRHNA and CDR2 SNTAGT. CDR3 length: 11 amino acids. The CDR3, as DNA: TGTGCCAGCAGGGGTTCCAGTGAAGCTTTCTTT. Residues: CASRGSSEAFF.

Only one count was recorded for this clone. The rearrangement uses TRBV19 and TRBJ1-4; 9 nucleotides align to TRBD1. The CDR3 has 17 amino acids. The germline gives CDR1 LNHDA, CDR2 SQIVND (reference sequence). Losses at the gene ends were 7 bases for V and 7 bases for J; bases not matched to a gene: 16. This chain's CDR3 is CASNGTGNGKIGEKLFF. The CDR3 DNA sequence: TGTGCCAGTAACGGGACAGGGAACGGAAAAATAGGTGAAAAACTGTTTTTT.